Given below is one TCR beta chain in context. Its target is not known. CD4+ cells of the naive, central memory, regulatory and stem cell-like memory types were sorted via CD45RO/CCR7/CD25/CD127/CD95/CD27. This entry belongs to a study of beta chain features in type 1 diabetes. Background on the study: Healthy donors resembled patients in age, gender and cell yields.

Sequencing targeted expressed TCRB transcripts, as all isolated RNA had been reverse transcribed. Assay: immunoSEQ multiplex PCR; the TCRdb copy retains only in-frame clones and omits some. The repertoire consists of just over 600,000 clones, with around 15% occurring once and the leading ten covering approximately 0.087%. Study-level points and caveats: In comparison with healthy donors, patients had naive, central memory and Treg TCRB repertoires that appeared more similar. The question of HLA type influencing TCRB rearrangement was one that remained unresolved here.

This TCR came from a man between 18 and 35 years old in good health. Sequencing was performed on naive CD4+ T cells from blood.

This chain's CDR3 is CATSSNREGGGYTF. Written as DNA, the CDR3 is TGTGCCACCAGCTCAAACAGGGAAGGCGGTGGCTACACCTTC. V gene TRBV15 combines with J gene TRBJ1-2, with a weak D call TRBD1 (6 bases). The V end lost 5 bases, the J end lost 7 bases, and 17 bases lay between the germline ends. Germline assignment: CDR1 LNHNV and CDR2 YYDKDF (reference sequence). The CDR3 loop spans 14 amino acids.